This TCR beta chain was recorded in a study of blood T cell repertoires in COVID-19. This study enrolled people aged 18 to 89 from roughly 22 US geographic areas. Participant-given clinical history determined each cohort assignment. The protocol was immunoSEQ multiplex PCR, while the TCRdb copy is restricted to in-frame clones and leaves out a portion. The data contain hundreds of thousands of clones, approximately 80% of them singletons. This clone was observed a single time. Looked up from germline, CDR1 is SQVTM and CDR2 is ANQGSEA. The CDR3 is 17 residues long. Trimming shortened V by 5 bases and J by 2 bases, and 24 bases separated the two germline ends.

Material for sequencing was PBMCs or T cells enriched from blood (not recorded which). The V and J genes are TRBV29-1 and TRBJ1-2; the D gene is possibly TRBD1 (6 bases). This receptor was identified in a man in his thirties or forties with acute COVID-19. The CDR3 nucleotides read TGCAGCGTTCCTTCGTCCTCCACAGGGTTTACGAACTATGGCTACACCTTC. Translated: CSVPSSSTGFTNYGYTF. The full variable domain, with the rest looked up from reference TRBV29-1 and TRBJ1-2, is SAVISQKPSRDICQRGTSLTIQCQVDSQVTMMFWYRQQPGQSLTLIATANQGSEATYESGFVIDKFPISRPNLTFSTLTVSNMSPEDSSIYLCSVPSSSTGFTNYGYTFGSGTRLTVV.